This T cell receptor beta chain appears in the sequencing data of a study of shared T cell receptors in the human thymus. The trim removed 3 bases at V and 6 bases at J, leaving 15 bases unmatched. Germline loops: CDR1 SGDLS, CDR2 YYNGEE. The CDR3 covers 17 residues. The method was immunoSEQ multiplex PCR; TCRdb's version includes in-frame clones alone and lacks a portion of them. The sample lists about 660,000 clones; roughly 86% were seen once. These data also featured in a second study, about human thymus T cells. That work states: Among the donors, all were healthy Finnish infants having corrective surgery for congenital heart defects. Thymic material originated from resections removed in the course of corrective heart surgery. Use of V and J genes seemed skewed within the thymic and blood repertoires. Unrelated people showed highly overlapping thymic repertoires, related research reported.

Sequenced sample: thymocytes. This clonotype was sampled from a boy under two years old with a congenital heart defect. The J gene is TRBJ2-3, the V gene TRBV9, with 8 bases fitting TRBD1. The DNA for the CDR3 is TGTGCCAGCAGCGCCCAACCGGGACAGGTGTTGGCGGATACGCAGTATTTT. Its protein is CASSAQPGQVLADTQYF.